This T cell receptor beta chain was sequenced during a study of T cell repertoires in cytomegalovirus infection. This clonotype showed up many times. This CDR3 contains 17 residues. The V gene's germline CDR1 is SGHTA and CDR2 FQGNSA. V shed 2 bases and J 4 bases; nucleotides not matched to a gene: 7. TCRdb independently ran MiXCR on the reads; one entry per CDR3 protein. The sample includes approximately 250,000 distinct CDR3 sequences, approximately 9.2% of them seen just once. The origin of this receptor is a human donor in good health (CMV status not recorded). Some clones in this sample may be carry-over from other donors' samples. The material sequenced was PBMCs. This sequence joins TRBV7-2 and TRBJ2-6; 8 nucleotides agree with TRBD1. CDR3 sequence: CASSLRTGSRGANVLTF. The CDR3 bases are TGTGCCAGCAGCTTACGGACAGGGTCGCGAGGGGCCAACGTCCTGACTTTC. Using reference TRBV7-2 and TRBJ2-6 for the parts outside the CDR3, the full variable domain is GAGVSQSPSNKVTEKGKDVELRCDPISGHTALYWYRQSLGQGLEFLIYFQGNSAPDKSGLPSDRFSAERTGGSVSTLTIQRTQQEDSAVYLCASSLRTGSRGANVLTFGAGSRLTVL.